The 19 T cell receptor beta chains in this list originate from one sample, sequenced in a study of T cell changes during pregnancy in multiple sclerosis. Profiling relied on immunoSEQ multiplex PCR, and the TCRdb table lists in-frame clones only, not all of them. The data contain tens of thousands of clones, around nine tenths of them seen just once; the ten biggest clones take up approximately 2.8%. The source material was CD8+ T cells from peripheral blood mononuclear cells, sampled before pregnancy. These receptors came from a female donor with multiple sclerosis, enrolled in a pregnancy study.

The rearrangement links TRBV10-3 to TRBJ1-4; 10 positions match TRBD1. V lost 11 bases to trimming and J lost 6 bases; unmatched junction nucleotides: 9. The length of the CDR3 is 14 residues. Germline V CDR1 and CDR2: ENHRY, SYGVKD. The DNA for the CDR3 is TGTGCCTCCAACCGGGGGACAGGGGATGAAAAACTGTTTTTT. This codes for CASNRGTGDEKLFF.

V and J are TRBV21-1 and TRBJ2-2; the DNA was not used to check the table's D call, TRBD1. TRBV21-1 is a pseudogene segment. CDR3 size: 15 residues. This CDR3 is CAIEDRGDHTGELFF. The CDR3 coding sequence is TGTGCCATCGAGGACAGGGGGGATCACACCGGGGAGCTGTTTTTT.

The chain has TRBV19 and TRBJ2-1; 7 bases map to TRBD2. Germline V lookup: CDR1 LNHDA, CDR2 SQIVND (reference sequence). The CDR3 covers 15 residues. V lost 3 bases to trimming and J lost 6 bases; unmatched junction nucleotides: 8. The chain's CDR3 is CASSMDRDYFNEQFF. CDR3 DNA sequence: TGTGCCAGTAGTATGGACCGGGACTATTTCAATGAGCAGTTCTTC.

V gene TRBV5-5 combines with J gene TRBJ1-1; possibly TRBD1 for D (6 bases). The CDR3 is 15 residues long. The V end lost 4 bases, the J end lost 0 bases, and 13 bases lay between the germline ends. Germline CDR1 SGHKS, CDR2 YYEKEE (reference sequence). The CDR3 spells CASSPADRLNTEAFF. The CDR3 DNA is TGTGCCAGCAGCCCGGCGGACAGATTGAACACTGAAGCTTTCTTT.

The chain has TRBV25-1 and TRBJ1-6; the D is unclear. Germline V CDR1 and CDR2: MGHDK, SYGVNS. The V end was cut by 2 bases, the J end by 9 bases, with 20 bases between. This CDR3 is 17 amino acids long. CDR3 nucleotides: TGTGCCAGCAGTGAAAAGGAGGTTTTCAAATGGGGTTCACCCCTCCACTTT. Its translation: CASSEKEVFKWGSPLHF.

This clone was detected once. The V gene is TRBV11-2, the J gene TRBJ2-1; a possible D gene is TRBD1 (6 bases). The CDR3 length is 16 residues. The V gene lost 3 bases and the J gene lost 4 bases, with 16 bases spanning the gap. The germline gives CDR1 SGHAT, CDR2 FQNNGV. The CDR3 sequence: CASSLYRATGYNEQFF. CDR3 nucleotide sequence: TGTGCCAGCAGCTTGTACAGGGCTACGGGATACAATGAGCAGTTCTTC. The whole variable domain, filled in from reference TRBV11-2 and TRBJ2-1, reads EAGVAQSPRYKIIEKRQSVAFWCNPISGHATLYWYQQILGQGPKLLIQFQNNGVVDDSQLPKDRFSAERLKGVDSTLKIQPAKLEDSAVYLCASSLYRATGYNEQFFGPGTRLTVL.

This sequence joins TRBV2 and TRBJ2-2; D unresolved. The CDR3 is made up of 13 amino acids. Germline assignment: CDR1 SNHLY and CDR2 FYNNEI. Trimming took 5 bases from V and 3 from J, leaving 7 bases between them. CDR3 region: CASSSRYTGELFF. CDR3 sequence (DNA): TGTGCCAGCAGTAGCAGGTACACCGGGGAGCTGTTTTTT.

This chain connects TRBV5-1 to TRBJ1-1, with D unclear. CDR1 and CDR2 (germline): SGHRS, YFSETQ. The CDR3 is 12 amino acids. The V end lost 5 bases, the J end lost 1 base, and 6 bases lay between the germline ends. CDR3 coding DNA: TGCGCCAGCAGACAGAAGAACACTGAAGCTTTCTTT. Encoded protein: CASRQKNTEAFF.

The rearrangement uses TRBV7-9 and TRBJ1-1; 8 bases are a match to TRBD1. This CDR3 contains 15 residues. Germline trimming cut 5 bases from V and 7 bases from J; bases unmatched to any gene: 12. Germline CDR1 SEHNR, CDR2 FQNEAQ (reference sequence). CDR3 nucleotides: TGTGCCAGCAGCGAGCGACAGGGGTACACCATTGAAGCTTTCTTT. It codes for CASSERQGYTIEAFF.

The chain is built from TRBV7-2 and TRBJ1-5; D is possibly TRBD1 (5 bases). Germline V gene lookup returns CDR1 SGHTA and CDR2 FQGNSA. The CDR3 is 16 amino acids. V was clipped by 4 bases and J by 0 bases, with 13 bases between them. CDR3 in DNA: TGTGCCAGCAGCTCGTCAGGGTTCTATAGCAATCAGCCCCAGCATTTT. Translating gives CASSSSGFYSNQPQHF.

The chain is built from TRBV19 and TRBJ1-4; 10 bases map to TRBD1. V gave up 6 bases and J gave up 7 bases; unmatched junction bases: 5. The CDR3 extends over 14 amino acids. Germline CDR1 and CDR2: LNHDA and SQIVND (reference sequence). The CDR3 nucleotides read TGTGCCAGTAGCTCCGGGACAGGGGTTGAAAAACTGTTTTTT. It codes for CASSSGTGVEKLFF. Looking up the rest from reference TRBV19 and TRBJ1-4 gives the full variable domain: DGGITQSPKYLFRKEGQNVTLSCEQNLNHDAMYWYRQDPGQGLRLIYYSQIVNDFQKGDIAEGYSVSREKKESFPLTVTSAQKNPTAFYLCASSSGTGVEKLFFGSGTQLSVL.

The chain is built from TRBV5-1 and TRBJ2-1, with 11 bases identical to TRBD1. Unmatched junction bases numbered 2, after V lost 3 bases and J lost 3 bases. Looked up from germline, CDR1 is SGHRS and CDR2 is YFSETQ. CDR3 length equals 15 residues. In DNA form, the CDR3 reads TGCGCCAGCAGCTGGACAGGGGGCCTCTACAATGAGCAGTTCTTC. It specifies CASSWTGGLYNEQFF.

The CDR3 is CASSAGPGQGMETQYF. Written as DNA, the CDR3 is TGTGCCAGCAGCGCTGGTCCGGGACAGGGGATGGAGACCCAGTACTTC. The chain couples TRBV5-4 to TRBJ2-5; 10 nucleotides align to TRBD1. CDR3 length: 16 amino acids. Losses at the gene ends were 4 bases for V and 5 bases for J; bases not matched to a gene: 11. Germline CDR1 reads SGHNT; CDR2 reads YYREEE (reference sequence). Using reference TRBV5-4 and TRBJ2-5 for the parts outside the CDR3, the full variable domain is ETGVTQSPTHLIKTRGQQVTLRCSSQSGHNTVSWYQQALGQGPQFIFQYYREEENGRGNFPPRFSGLQFPNYSSELNVNALELDDSALYLCASSAGPGQGMETQYFGPGTRLLVL.

The chain links TRBV27 to TRBJ1-1, with 9 bases fitting TRBD1. With 5 bases clipped from V and 10 bases from J, the junction kept 5 bases outside the gene matches. The CDR3 loop spans 12 amino acids. The germline V gene has CDR1 MNHEY and CDR2 SMNVEV (reference sequence). CDR3 nucleotide sequence: TGTGCCAGCAGTATAGGGACAGGGTTAGCTTTCTTT. Its translation: CASSIGTGLAFF.

This chain uses TRBV19 with TRBJ2-5; the match to TRBD1 covers 9 bases. Germline V gene data show CDR1 as LNHDA and CDR2 as SQIVND (reference sequence). Trimming removed 4 bases from V and 7 bases from J; junction bases left unmatched: 4. The CDR3 is 13 residues long. CDR3 amino acids: CASSRGTGRTQYF. CDR3 DNA: TGTGCCAGTAGTAGGGGGACAGGGAGGACCCAGTACTTC.

This clone showed up just a few times. The rearrangement uses TRBV27 and TRBJ1-5; 7 positions match TRBD1. Looked up from germline, CDR1 is MNHEY and CDR2 is SMNVEV (reference sequence). The CDR3 is made up of 14 amino acids. V was pared by 5 bases and J by 4 bases, with 5 bases of the junction left unmatched. Here the CDR3 reads CASSPRQGNQPQHF. The DNA of the CDR3 is TGTGCCAGCAGTCCTCGACAGGGAAATCAGCCCCAGCATTTT.

This rearrangement joins TRBV9 to TRBJ1-1, with no clear D. V was pared by 0 bases and J by 2 bases, with 11 bases between. This CDR3 comprises 15 residues. Germline-derived CDR1 and CDR2 are SGDLS and YYNGEE. Written as DNA, the CDR3 is TGTGCCAGCAGCGTAGTATCCGGGAGAAACACTGAAGCTTTCTTT. It translates to CASSVVSGRNTEAFF. The full variable domain, rest sourced from reference TRBV9 and TRBJ1-1, is DSGVTQTPKHLITATGQRVTLRCSPRSGDLSVYWYQQSLDQGLQFLIQYYNGEERAKGNILERFSAQQFPDLHSELNLSSLELGDSALYFCASSVVSGRNTEAFFGQGTRLTVV.

The V call is TRBV7-9, the J call TRBJ2-7, with D maybe TRBD2 (7 bases). V lost 3 bases, J lost 0 bases, and 15 bases lay in between. From germline, CDR1 is SEHNR and CDR2 FQNEAQ (reference sequence). The CDR3 loop spans 16 amino acids. The CDR3 DNA sequence: TGTGCCAGCAGCTTGGATAGGGGGGGCAGCTCCTACGAGCAGTACTTC. Its protein is CASSLDRGGSSYEQYF.

The chain carries TRBV2 and TRBJ1-4; 11 bases line up with TRBD1. CDR3 length: 16 amino acids. V was pared by 5 bases and J by 4 bases, with 6 bases of the junction left unmatched. CDR1 is SNHLY and CDR2 is FYNNEI in the germline V gene. CDR3 protein: CASSTGTGGVNEKLFF. The CDR3 nucleotides read TGTGCCAGCAGTACCGGGACAGGGGGTGTTAATGAAAAACTGTTTTTT.